The 27 T cell receptor beta chains below come from one sample, sequenced in a study of cytomegalovirus exposure and HLA in healthy donors (dated by TCRdb to about 2017). Libraries came from the immunoSEQ multiplex PCR assay. For the multiplex PCR, a mixture combining 60 forward primers for TCR Vbeta segments and 13 reverse primers for TCR Jbeta segments was used. TCRdb took over this immuneACCESS table, retaining in-frame rearrangements with V and J assigned. Such tables are incomplete; in checked studies, under half of the missing clones stem from an unresolved V gene, and the remainder is unexplained. Within this sample are 120,000 or so clones, with around two thirds of them counted one time only. The ten largest account for roughly 8.6% of the sample. The sample was PBMCs. Source of these receptors: a woman in her thirties or forties in good health and CMV-seropositive.

This clone was counted only a few times. The rearrangement joins TRBV7-9 to TRBJ1-4; D is undetermined. CDR3 length: 15 amino acids. V lost 5 bases and J lost 8, with 18 bases in between. Germline V gene lookup returns CDR1 SEHNR and CDR2 FQNEAQ (reference sequence). The CDR3, as DNA: TGTGCCAGCAGCCAATCGCAGGCCCAAACGGAAAAACTGTTTTTT. Protein product: CASSQSQAQTEKLFF.

CDR3 amino acids: CASSLESNYEQYF. The CDR3 nucleotides are TGTGCCAGCAGCTTGGAGAGTAACTACGAGCAGTACTTC. V is TRBV5-5 and J is TRBJ2-7, with D unresolved. The length of the CDR3 is 13 residues. V was cut by 0 bases and J by 3 bases, with 7 bases left in between. Germline assignment: CDR1 SGHKS and CDR2 YYEKEE (reference sequence).

The V gene is TRBV27, the J gene TRBJ2-7; 7 nucleotides match TRBD2. After removal of 5 bases from V and 5 bases from J, the junction contained 12 bases not matched to a gene. CDR1 and CDR2 (germline): MNHEY, SMNVEV (reference sequence). CDR3 length equals 15 residues. The CDR3 loop reads CASSREVGLLDEQYF. CDR3 nucleotides: TGTGCCAGCAGTCGGGAGGTGGGTCTCCTAGACGAGCAGTACTTC.

V and J are TRBV6-5 and TRBJ2-5; tentative D call: TRBD2 (5 bases). Per the germline V gene, CDR1 is MNHEY and CDR2 is SVGAGI. With 1 base removed from V and 2 bases from J, the gap between germline ends came to 8 bases. The CDR3 runs 14 residues. This CDR3 reads CASSYFSGQETQYF. The CDR3 DNA follows: TGTGCCAGCAGTTACTTCTCGGGACAAGAGACCCAGTACTTC.

The chain combines TRBV6-5 with TRBJ2-5; tentative D call: TRBD2 (5 bases). There are 16 residues in the CDR3. CDR1 and CDR2 (germline): MNHEY, SVGAGI. Trimming pared 2 bases from V and 5 bases from J, leaving 18 bases between. This CDR3 reads CASSYNPRTSQETQYF. CDR3 sequence (DNA): TGTGCCAGCAGTTACAACCCGCGGACTTCTCAGGAGACCCAGTACTTC.

This chain uses TRBV5-1 with TRBJ2-5; 9 nucleotides line up with TRBD2. Germline V lookup: CDR1 SGHRS, CDR2 YFSETQ. Germline trimming cut 0 bases from V and 1 base from J; bases unmatched to any gene: 4. The CDR3 sequence is 16 residues long. The DNA of the CDR3 is TGCGCCAGCAGCTTGGCCGCTAGCGGGACCCAAGAGACCCAGTACTTC. Its protein is CASSLAASGTQETQYF.

This clone has only a few counts. This CDR3 is CASSPGPRNEQFF. CDR3 in DNA: TGTGCCAGCTCACCGGGTCCTAGGAATGAGCAGTTCTTC. This chain links TRBV18 with TRBJ2-1; D is ambiguous. Per germline, CDR1 KGHSH and CDR2 LQKENI. The CDR3 has 13 residues. Trimming removed 3 bases at V and 7 bases at J, with 10 bases between.

The V gene is TRBV5-1, the J gene TRBJ1-1, with TRBD1 matching 7 bases. The J segment lost 6 bases and the V segment lost 4 bases, leaving 12 bases of the junction unmatched. From germline, CDR1 is SGHRS and CDR2 YFSETQ. The CDR3 consists of 15 residues. CDR3 DNA sequence: TGCGCCAGCAGCAGGCGGACAGGTTCCGAGGCTGAAGCTTTCTTT. Its protein is CASSRRTGSEAEAFF.

This clone was picked up a small number of times. V and J are TRBV27 and TRBJ2-3; 9 bases fit TRBD2. The V gene's germline CDR1 is MNHEY and CDR2 SMNVEV (reference sequence). V shed 5 bases, J shed 5 bases, and the junction held 8 bases outside the gene matches. The CDR3 has 15 residues. This CDR3 is CASSTGTSLGDTQYF. CDR3 bases: TGTGCCAGCAGTACAGGGACTAGCCTTGGAGATACGCAGTATTTT.

Of note for this clone: Compared with germline, one end of the junction differs, possibly owing to a read error. The chain carries TRBV7-9 and TRBJ2-2; D is unclear. This CDR3 has 12 amino acids. Per the germline V gene, CDR1 is SEHNR and CDR2 is FQNEAQ (reference sequence). The CDR3 sequence is CSSSFSAGELFF. The DNA of the CDR3 is TGTTCCAGCAGCTTCTCGGCCGGGGAGCTGTTTTTT.

The V and J genes are TRBV6-4 and TRBJ2-3; TRBD2 might be the D (6 bases). Germline V gives CDR1 MRHNA, CDR2 SNTAGT. With 6 bases removed from V and 1 base from J, the gap between germline ends came to 17 bases. The CDR3 extends over 16 amino acids. In nucleotides, the CDR3 is TGTGCCAGCAGCGAGCAGGGTAGCGGTGGCACAGATACGCAGTATTTT. It codes for CASSEQGSGGTDTQYF.

The chain recombines TRBV6-1 with TRBJ2-7, with D perhaps matching TRBD1 (6 bases). The germline V gene encodes CDR1 MNHNS and CDR2 SASEGT. V was shortened by 4 bases and J by 6 bases, with 16 bases between the two germline ends. The CDR3 spans 14 residues. The CDR3 loop is CASSVGRGEGEQYF. The CDR3 DNA reads as TGTGCCAGCAGTGTGGGCAGGGGAGAGGGCGAGCAGTACTTC.

The rearrangement joins TRBV6-1 to TRBJ2-3; tentative D call: TRBD1 (6 bases). Trimming took 5 bases from V and 4 from J, leaving 13 bases between them. Germline-derived CDR1 and CDR2 are MNHNS and SASEGT. This CDR3 has 14 amino acids. CDR3 nucleotide sequence: TGTGCCAGCAGTAACCCCAGGGGCGCAGATACGCAGTATTTT. Protein sequence: CASSNPRGADTQYF.

The rearrangement links TRBV7-9 to TRBJ2-5; D is undetermined. Germline assignment: CDR1 SEHNR and CDR2 FQNEAQ (reference sequence). The ends were cut back, 5 bases at V and 1 base at J, with 5 bases in the middle. The CDR3 is 12 amino acids. CDR3 in amino acids: CASSRGQETQYF. The CDR3 DNA sequence: TGTGCCAGCAGCCGAGGCCAAGAGACCCAGTACTTC.

The V gene is TRBV5-1, the J gene TRBJ1-1; D is unresolved. Per the germline V gene, CDR1 is SGHRS and CDR2 is YFSETQ. The CDR3 covers 15 residues. Trimming left V 3 bases short and J 4 bases short, with 16 bases between. The CDR3 sequence is CASSSGGEWSTEAFF. CDR3 DNA: TGCGCCAGCAGCTCCGGTGGGGAGTGGAGCACTGAAGCTTTCTTT. Full variable domain (missing parts from reference TRBV5-1 and TRBJ1-1): KAGVTQTPRYLIKTRGQQVTLSCSPISGHRSVSWYQQTPGQGLQFLFEYFSETQRNKGNFPGRFSGRQFSNSRSEMNVSTLELGDSALYLCASSSGGEWSTEAFFGQGTRLTVV.

This clone was seen a handful of times. This same CDR3 is encoded by further DNA sequences in the sample. The chain carries TRBV19 and TRBJ1-4, with 8 bases matching TRBD1. The CDR3 is 14 amino acids. The J segment lost 7 bases and the V segment lost 3 bases, leaving 4 bases of the junction unmatched. CDR1 and CDR2 from the germline V gene are LNHDA and SQIVND (reference sequence). DNA of the CDR3: TGTGCCAGTAGTATTGACAGGGGTGGTGAAAAACTGTTTTTT. As protein: CASSIDRGGEKLFF.

The chain links TRBV5-1 to TRBJ2-1; 7 nucleotides align to TRBD1. Germline assignment: CDR1 SGHRS and CDR2 YFSETQ. J gave up 5 bases and V 7 bases, and 15 bases lay outside the gene matches. CDR3 length equals 16 residues. The DNA of the CDR3 is TGCGCCAGCTCCACCCTAGTCGGGACAGAAGACAATGAGCAGTTCTTC. Its protein is CASSTLVGTEDNEQFF.

The chain couples TRBV10-3 to TRBJ1-6; 9 nucleotides agree with TRBD1. This CDR3 contains 15 residues. J gave up 7 bases and V 6 bases, and 7 bases lay outside the gene matches. Germline CDR1 and CDR2: ENHRY and SYGVKD. The CDR3 DNA reads as TGTGCCATCAGCCCGCGGGACAGGGTGAATTCACCCCTCCACTTT. This translates into CAISPRDRVNSPLHF.

This clone has a handful of counts. The gene calls are TRBV25-1 and TRBJ2-5; a weak D match, TRBD2 (6 bases). V was trimmed by 4 bases and J by 7 bases, leaving 10 bases between them. Germline assignment: CDR1 MGHDK and CDR2 SYGVNS. This CDR3 has 12 residues. This CDR3 reads CASSVGGGTQYF. The CDR3 nucleotides read TGTGCCAGCAGTGTTGGGGGAGGGACCCAGTACTTC.

A note on this clone: One junction end does not reproduce the germline sequence, and a read error may be involved. The chain carries TRBV7-9 and TRBJ1-6, with unresolved D. The germline V gene has CDR1 SEHNR and CDR2 FQNEAQ (reference sequence). This CDR3 is built from 12 residues. CDR3 residues: CSSSFSDSPLHF. In DNA form, the CDR3 reads TGTTCCAGCAGCTTCTCGGATTCACCCCTCCACTTT.

V gene TRBV19 combines with J gene TRBJ2-6; 8 positions match TRBD2. This CDR3 contains 16 residues. Germline V gene data show CDR1 as LNHDA and CDR2 as SQIVND (reference sequence). Germline trimming cut 5 bases from V and 0 bases from J; bases unmatched to any gene: 3. This CDR3 reads CASSPSGGSGANVLTF. The CDR3 DNA reads TGTGCCAGTAGTCCCAGCGGGGGCTCTGGGGCCAACGTCCTGACTTTC.

The chain couples TRBV6-5 to TRBJ2-7; 14 bases match TRBD2. The germline V gene has CDR1 MNHEY and CDR2 SVGAGI. The CDR3 is 15 residues long. With 2 bases clipped from V and 4 bases from J, the junction kept 1 base outside the gene matches. The CDR3 loop is CASSYGTSGSYEQYF. CDR3 nucleotide sequence: TGTGCCAGCAGTTACGGGACTAGCGGGAGTTACGAGCAGTACTTC.

The V call is TRBV6-4, the J call TRBJ1-5, with TRBD1 matching over 8 bases. The CDR3 is made up of 15 amino acids. Trimming removed 2 bases from V and 7 bases from J; junction bases left unmatched: 7. Per germline, CDR1 MRHNA and CDR2 SNTAGT. The CDR3: CASSDGKDRDQPQHF. The CDR3 DNA is TGTGCCAGCAGTGACGGTAAGGACAGGGACCAGCCCCAGCATTTT.

CDR3 nucleotide sequence: TGCGCCAGCAGGGATGAACAGGGGGCTCAGCACGAGCAGTACTTC. Amino acid sequence: CASRDEQGAQHEQYF. The gene calls are TRBV4-1 and TRBJ2-7; 9 bases line up with TRBD1. Losses at the gene ends were 6 bases for V and 5 bases for J; bases not matched to a gene: 11. The germline V gene encodes CDR1 MGHRA and CDR2 YSYEKL. The length of the CDR3 is 15 residues.

The chain joins TRBV7-6 to TRBJ1-2; TRBD1 agrees at 10 bases. Germline CDR1 reads SGHVS; CDR2 reads FNYEAQ. The CDR3 runs 15 residues. Unmatched junction bases numbered 11, after V lost 5 bases and J lost 8 bases. The CDR3 reads CASSTRTGGEGGYTF. As DNA, the CDR3 is TGTGCCAGCAGCACCAGGACAGGGGGTGAGGGAGGCTACACCTTC. The whole variable domain, remainder taken from reference TRBV7-6 and TRBJ1-2, is GAGVSQSPRYKVTKRGQDVALRCDPISGHVSLYWYRQALGQGPEFLTYFNYEAQQDKSGLPNDRFSAERPEGSISTLTIQRTEQRDSAMYRCASSTRTGGEGGYTFGSGTRLTVV.

In DNA form, the CDR3 reads TGTGCCAGCAAGAGGACAGGGGTATACGAGCAGTACTTC. It is translated as CASKRTGVYEQYF. The genes are TRBV27 and TRBJ2-7; 9 nucleotides agree with TRBD1. Germline CDR1 reads MNHEY; CDR2 reads SMNVEV (reference sequence). The CDR3 has 13 amino acids. With V trimmed by 7 bases and J by 4 bases, 5 bases remained unmatched.

J is TRBJ2-1 and V is TRBV9, with 11 bases lining up with TRBD2. V shed 3 bases, J shed 10 bases, and the junction held 0 bases outside the gene matches. The CDR3 loop spans 12 amino acids. Per germline, CDR1 SGDLS and CDR2 YYNGEE. CDR3 DNA sequence: TGTGCCAGCAGCGGACTAGCGGGGGAGCAGTTCTTC. It is translated as CASSGLAGEQFF. The variable domain in full, with the rest retrieved from reference TRBV9 and TRBJ2-1, is DSGVTQTPKHLITATGQRVTLRCSPRSGDLSVYWYQQSLDQGLQFLIQYYNGEERAKGNILERFSAQQFPDLHSELNLSSLELGDSALYFCASSGLAGEQFFGPGTRLTVL.